Listed here is a single TCR beta chain. This sample is drawn from a study of blood T cell repertoires in COVID-19. Study-wide background: Acute and convalescent COVID-19 samples came from the United States, Italy and Spain. Sources were T cells, B-cell-depleted T cells, or PBMCs; the material itself was cDNA or gDNA.

Sequencing used immunoSEQ multiplex PCR; TCRdb keeps in-frame clones, though not all of them. Of about 160,000 clones in the sample, around nine tenths were seen once. Seattle researchers signed up patients amid active infection and tracked them longitudinally. This CDR3 has 16 amino acids. Looked up from germline, CDR1 is KGHSH and CDR2 is LQKENI. V dropped 3 bases and J dropped 0 bases, with 11 bases sitting between them. This sequence originates from a woman aged 70-85 years with COVID-19, enrolled during active disease. The sample taken for sequencing was peripheral blood. This chain uses TRBV18 with TRBJ1-4; D gene uncertain. CDR3 in DNA: TGTGCCAGCTCACCGATCAGCGGGACAACTAATGAAAAACTGTTTTTT. This codes for CASSPISGTTNEKLFF.